This entry is about one T cell receptor beta chain. Its antigen is unidentified. The data derive from a study of cytomegalovirus exposure and HLA in healthy donors. Findings of the study overall: High sensitivity and specificity were reportedly achieved when the classifier diagnosed cytomegalovirus status. 150 to 200 TCR beta chains were listed as cytomegalovirus-associated. Specific recognition of CMV antigens was confirmed in vitro for a few chains (all CMV-associated).

The donors were members of the validation cohort comprising approximately 110 subjects, separate from the approximately 630-subject first cohort. The assay was immunoSEQ multiplex PCR, and TCRdb's table has in-frame clones only and misses some. The sample holds over 85,000 clones; approximately 93% are singletons and the top ten take approximately 1.1%. The CDR3 is 14 amino acids. The germline V gene encodes CDR1 SGHTA and CDR2 FQGNSA. J gave up 0 bases and V 3 bases, and 2 bases lay outside the gene matches. This TCR was recovered from a young woman in good health and CMV-seropositive. The chain couples TRBV7-2 to TRBJ2-7, with 7 bases lining up with TRBD2. Sequencing input: PBMCs. As DNA, the CDR3 is TGTGCCAGCAGCTTTCTAGCGGCCTCCTACGAGCAGTACTTC. The encoded protein is CASSFLAASYEQYF.